This T cell receptor (beta chain) was recovered during a study of cytomegalovirus exposure and HLA in healthy donors. Researchers ran the PCR with 60 Vbeta and 13 Jbeta primers. Assay used: immunoSEQ multiplex PCR; TCRdb lists only in-frame clones, some missing. The sample shows 180,000 or so clones, 81% of them seen only once. The CDR3 loop spans 11 amino acids. V was cut by 6 bases and J by 2 bases, with 4 bases left in between. Germline CDR1 and CDR2: MNHEY and SVGAGI. Sequenced input: PBMCs. The chain joins TRBV6-5 to TRBJ1-2; D gene uncertain. This TCR was sampled from a woman aged 18-29 years in good health and CMV-seropositive. Written as DNA, the CDR3 is TGTGCCAGCAGATCGAACTATGGCTACACCTTC. Translation: CASRSNYGYTF.